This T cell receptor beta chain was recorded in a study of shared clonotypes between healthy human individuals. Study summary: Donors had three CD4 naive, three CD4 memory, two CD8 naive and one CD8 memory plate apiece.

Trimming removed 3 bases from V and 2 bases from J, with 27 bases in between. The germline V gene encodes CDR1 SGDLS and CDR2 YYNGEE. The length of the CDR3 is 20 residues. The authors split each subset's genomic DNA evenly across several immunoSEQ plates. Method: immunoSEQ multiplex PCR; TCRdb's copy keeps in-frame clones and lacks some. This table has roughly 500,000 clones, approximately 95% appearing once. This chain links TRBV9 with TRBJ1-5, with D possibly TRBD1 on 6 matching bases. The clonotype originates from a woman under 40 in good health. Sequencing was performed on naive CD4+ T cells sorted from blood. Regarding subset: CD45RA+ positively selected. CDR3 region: CASSATGKGQGFGGNQPQHF. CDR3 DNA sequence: TGTGCCAGCAGCGCGACTGGAAAGGGGCAGGGGTTCGGGGGCAATCAGCCCCAGCATTTT.